The 10 T cell receptor beta chains listed next were all sequenced from one sample in a study of blood T cell repertoires in COVID-19. Here immunoSEQ multiplex PCR was the method, and the copy in TCRdb shows in-frame clones only, minus some. The sample shows about 670,000 clones, more than 80% of them seen only once. Source material: peripheral blood. The source is a woman between 18 and 30 years old with acute or convalescent COVID-19.

The V gene is TRBV7-8, the J gene TRBJ1-1, with 11 positions matching TRBD1. The V gene end was trimmed by 5 bases and the J gene end by 3 bases; junction bases not matched to a gene: 11. The CDR3 spans 17 residues. Germline V gene sequence: CDR1 SGHVS, CDR2 FQNEAQ. The CDR3 DNA reads TGTGCCAGCAGCCCTGGGACAGGGGGAACCATGTACACTGAAGCTTTCTTT. Translation gives CASSPGTGGTMYTEAFF.

The chain combines TRBV19 with TRBJ1-5; D perhaps matches TRBD1 (6 bases). The length of the CDR3 is 15 residues. Germline V gives CDR1 LNHDA, CDR2 SQIVND (reference sequence). The V end was cut by 2 bases, the J end by 3 bases, with 11 bases between. CDR3 sequence reads: CASSIIGDNNQPQHF. CDR3 in DNA: TGTGCCAGTAGTATAATCGGGGACAACAATCAGCCCCAGCATTTT.

This clone was counted once. The chain combines TRBV6-5 with TRBJ1-1; D might be TRBD1 (5 bases). CDR3 length: 13 amino acids. Germline assignment: CDR1 MNHEY and CDR2 SVGAGI. V was shortened by 11 bases and J by 6 bases, with 19 bases between the two germline ends. The CDR3 DNA is TGTGCCGGACCGACTAGGGGAGGCGCTGAAGCTTTCTTT. Translating gives CAGPTRGGAEAFF.

The chain couples TRBV27 to TRBJ2-7, with D possibly TRBD1 on 6 matching bases. Looked up from germline, CDR1 is MNHEY and CDR2 is SMNVEV (reference sequence). V was clipped by 5 bases and J by 4 bases, with 12 bases between them. The CDR3 is 13 amino acids. DNA for the CDR3: TGTGCCAGCAGTCCCGGGACAAAATACGAGCAGTACTTC. Amino acid sequence: CASSPGTKYEQYF.

In nucleotides, the CDR3 is TGTGCCAGCAGCTCGACAGGGCCCTATGGCTACACCTTC. Its translation is CASSSTGPYGYTF. The V and J genes are TRBV7-8 and TRBJ1-2, with 7 bases aligning to TRBD1. Germline V gene data show CDR1 as SGHVS and CDR2 as FQNEAQ. This CDR3 contains 13 residues. V shed 4 bases and J 4 bases; nucleotides not matched to a gene: 3.

The chain employs TRBV24-1 and TRBJ2-1, with D possibly matching TRBD2 (5 bases). CDR1 and CDR2 from the germline V gene are KGHDR and SFDVKD. CDR3 length equals 17 residues. The V and J ends lost 0 bases and 0 bases respectively, with 11 bases between them. CDR3: CATSDLSGKDSYNEQFF. DNA for the CDR3: TGTGCCACCAGTGATTTGTCGGGGAAGGACTCCTACAATGAGCAGTTCTTC.

This chain links TRBV5-1 with TRBJ2-3; TRBD2 aligns across 11 bases. V gave up 4 bases and J gave up 2 bases; unmatched junction bases: 9. The CDR3 runs 17 residues. Germline assignment: CDR1 SGHRS and CDR2 YFSETQ. CDR3 amino acids: CASSPGTSGWATDTQYF. DNA of the CDR3: TGCGCCAGCAGCCCCGGGACTAGCGGATGGGCCACAGATACGCAGTATTTT.

For the CDR3, the DNA is TGTGCCAGCAGCACTCCTGGGACAGGTCGGAGCTATGGCTACACCTTC. Translation: CASSTPGTGRSYGYTF. The chain combines TRBV5-5 with TRBJ1-2; 8 nucleotides line up with TRBD1. CDR1 and CDR2 from the germline V gene are SGHKS and YYEKEE (reference sequence). The CDR3 totals 16 residues. After removal of 4 bases from V and 4 bases from J, the junction contained 12 bases not matched to a gene. The full variable domain, rest sourced from reference TRBV5-5 and TRBJ1-2, is DAGVTQSPTHLIKTRGQQVTLRCSPISGHKSVSWYQQVLGQGPQFIFQYYEKEERGRGNFPDRFSARQFPNYSSELNVNALLLGDSALYLCASSTPGTGRSYGYTFGSGTRLTVV.

This clone has just one count. The chain is built from TRBV19 and TRBJ2-7, with 9 bases fitting TRBD1. Germline CDR1 is LNHDA and CDR2 is SQIVND (reference sequence). V gave up 3 bases and J gave up 3 bases; unmatched junction bases: 3. This CDR3 is 14 amino acids long. The chain's CDR3 is CASSISGQGYEQYF. The CDR3 DNA sequence: TGTGCCAGTAGTATTTCGGGACAGGGCTACGAGCAGTACTTC.

This clone was picked up one time. The J gene is TRBJ2-1, the V gene TRBV7-8, with D perhaps matching TRBD1 (7 bases). The CDR3 runs 15 residues. CDR1 SGHVS and CDR2 FQNEAQ come from the germline V gene. V was shortened by 1 base and J by 4 bases, with 11 bases between the two germline ends. CDR3 sequence reads: CASSLGQGLYNEQFF. The DNA for the CDR3 is TGTGCCAGCAGCTTAGGACAGGGACTGTACAATGAGCAGTTCTTC. The full variable domain, rest sourced from reference TRBV7-8 and TRBJ2-1, is GAGVSQSPRYKVAKRGQDVALRCDPISGHVSLFWYQQALGQGPEFLTYFQNEAQLDKSGLPSDRFFAERPEGSVSTLKIQRTQQEDSAVYLCASSLGQGLYNEQFFGPGTRLTVL.